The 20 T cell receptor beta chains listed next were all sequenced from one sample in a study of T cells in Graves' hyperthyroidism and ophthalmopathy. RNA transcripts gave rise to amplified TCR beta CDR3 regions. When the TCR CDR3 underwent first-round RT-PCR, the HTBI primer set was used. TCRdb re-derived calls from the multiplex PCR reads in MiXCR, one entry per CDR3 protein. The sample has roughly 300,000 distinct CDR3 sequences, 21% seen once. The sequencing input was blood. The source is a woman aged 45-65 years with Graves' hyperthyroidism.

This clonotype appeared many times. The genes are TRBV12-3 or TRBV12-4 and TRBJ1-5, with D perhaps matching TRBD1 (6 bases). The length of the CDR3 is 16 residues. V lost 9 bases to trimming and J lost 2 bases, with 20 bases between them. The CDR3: CASSNRGGLGNQPQHF. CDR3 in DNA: TGTGCCAGTTCCAATAGGGGGGGGCTTGGCAATCAGCCCCAGCATTTT.

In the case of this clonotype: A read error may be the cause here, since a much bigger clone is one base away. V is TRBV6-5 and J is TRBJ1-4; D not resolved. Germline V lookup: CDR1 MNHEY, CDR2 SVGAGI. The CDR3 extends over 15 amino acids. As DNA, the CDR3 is TGTGCCAGCAGTTACTCGCGGCGGGCTAATAAAAAACTGTTTTTT. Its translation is CASSYSRRANKKLFF.

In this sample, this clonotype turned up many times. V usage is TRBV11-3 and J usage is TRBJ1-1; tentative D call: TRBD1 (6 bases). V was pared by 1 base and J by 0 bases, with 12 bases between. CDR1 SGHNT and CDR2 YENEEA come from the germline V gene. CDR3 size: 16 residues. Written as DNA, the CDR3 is TGTGCCAGCAGCTTAGCTTTGGGGGCCATGAACACTGAAGCTTTCTTT. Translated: CASSLALGAMNTEAFF.

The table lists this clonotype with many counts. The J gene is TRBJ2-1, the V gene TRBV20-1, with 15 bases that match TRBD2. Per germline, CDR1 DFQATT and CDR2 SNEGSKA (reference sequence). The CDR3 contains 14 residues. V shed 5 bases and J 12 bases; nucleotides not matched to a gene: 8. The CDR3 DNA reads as TGCAGTGCTGGACGGACTAGCGGGGGGGATTGGCAGTTCTTC. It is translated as CSAGRTSGGDWQFF.

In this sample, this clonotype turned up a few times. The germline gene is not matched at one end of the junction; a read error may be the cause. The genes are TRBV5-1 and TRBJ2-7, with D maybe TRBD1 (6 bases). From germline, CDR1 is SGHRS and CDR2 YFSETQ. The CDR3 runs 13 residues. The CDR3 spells CASSSGTHYGQYF. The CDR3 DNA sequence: TGCGCCAGCAGCTCCGGGACACACTACGGGCAGTACTTC.

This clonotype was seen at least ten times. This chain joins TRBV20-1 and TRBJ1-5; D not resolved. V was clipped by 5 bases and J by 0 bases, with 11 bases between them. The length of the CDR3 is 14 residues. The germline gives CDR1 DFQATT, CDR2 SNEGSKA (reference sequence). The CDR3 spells CSAQQVYSNQPQHF. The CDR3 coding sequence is TGCAGTGCTCAACAAGTTTATAGCAATCAGCCCCAGCATTTT.

The CDR3 nucleotides read TGTGCCAGTAAGGGGGACACAAACACCGGGGAGCTGTTTTTT. It codes for CASKGDTNTGELFF. The V call is TRBV19, the J call TRBJ2-2; weak D call: TRBD1 (6 bases). V was pared by 7 bases and J by 2 bases, with 11 bases between. Germline V gene data show CDR1 as LNHDA and CDR2 as SQIVND (reference sequence). This CDR3 contains 14 residues.

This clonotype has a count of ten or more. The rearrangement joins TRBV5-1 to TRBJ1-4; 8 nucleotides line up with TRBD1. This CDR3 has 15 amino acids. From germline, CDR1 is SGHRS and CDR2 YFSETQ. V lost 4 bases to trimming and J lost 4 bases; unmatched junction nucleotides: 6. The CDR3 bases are TGCGCCAGCAGCCCCCGGGACAGGAGTAATGAAAAACTGTTTTTT. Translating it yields CASSPRDRSNEKLFF.

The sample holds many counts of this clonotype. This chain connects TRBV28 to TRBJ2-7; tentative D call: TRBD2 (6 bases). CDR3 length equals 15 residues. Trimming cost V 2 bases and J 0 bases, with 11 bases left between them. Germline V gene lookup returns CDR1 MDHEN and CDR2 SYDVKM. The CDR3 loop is CASSLNSGPSYEQYF. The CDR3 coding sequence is TGTGCCAGCAGTTTAAATAGCGGACCCTCCTACGAGCAGTACTTC.

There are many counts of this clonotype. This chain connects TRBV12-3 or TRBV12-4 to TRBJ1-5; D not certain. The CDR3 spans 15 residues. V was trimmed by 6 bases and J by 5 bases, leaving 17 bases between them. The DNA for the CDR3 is TGTGCCAGCAGGAGGACCTTGGGATGGGATCAGCCCCAGCATTTT. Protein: CASRRTLGWDQPQHF.

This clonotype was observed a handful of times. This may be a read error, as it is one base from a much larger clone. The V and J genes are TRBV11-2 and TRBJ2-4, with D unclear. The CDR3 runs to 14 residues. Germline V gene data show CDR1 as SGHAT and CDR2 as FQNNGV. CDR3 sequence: CASSLSVAKNIQHF. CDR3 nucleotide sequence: TGTGCCAGCAGCTTAAGCGTAGCCAAAAACATTCAGCACTTC.

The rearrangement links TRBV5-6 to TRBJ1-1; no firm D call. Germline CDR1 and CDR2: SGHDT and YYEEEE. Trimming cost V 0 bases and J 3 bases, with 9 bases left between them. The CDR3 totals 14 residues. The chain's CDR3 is CASSLDPGYTEAFF. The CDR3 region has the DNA TGTGCCAGCAGCTTGGATCCAGGATACACTGAAGCTTTCTTT.

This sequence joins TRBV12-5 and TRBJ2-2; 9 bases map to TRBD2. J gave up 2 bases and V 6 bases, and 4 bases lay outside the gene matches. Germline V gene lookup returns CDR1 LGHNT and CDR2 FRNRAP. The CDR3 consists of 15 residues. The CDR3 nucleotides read TGTGCTAGTGGCTATAGCGGGGGTAACACCGGGGAGCTGTTTTTT. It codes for CASGYSGGNTGELFF.

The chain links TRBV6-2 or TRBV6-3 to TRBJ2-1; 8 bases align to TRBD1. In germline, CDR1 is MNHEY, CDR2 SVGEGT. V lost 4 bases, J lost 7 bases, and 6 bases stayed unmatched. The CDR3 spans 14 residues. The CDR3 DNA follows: TGTGCCAGCAGTTCCCAGGGGGCGCGGAATGAGCAGTTCTTC. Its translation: CASSSQGARNEQFF.

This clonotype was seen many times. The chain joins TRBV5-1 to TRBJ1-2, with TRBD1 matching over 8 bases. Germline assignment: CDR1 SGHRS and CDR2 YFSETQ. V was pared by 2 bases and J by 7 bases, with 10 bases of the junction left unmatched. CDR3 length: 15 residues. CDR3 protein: CASSLNQGASRGYTF. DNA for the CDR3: TGCGCCAGCAGCTTAAACCAGGGGGCGAGTCGTGGCTACACCTTC.

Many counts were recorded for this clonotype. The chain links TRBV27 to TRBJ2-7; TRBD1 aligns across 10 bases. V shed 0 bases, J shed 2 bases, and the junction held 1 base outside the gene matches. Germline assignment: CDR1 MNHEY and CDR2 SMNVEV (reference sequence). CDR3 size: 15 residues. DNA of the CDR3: TGTGCCAGCAGTTTATCCGGGACAGGGGCCTACGAGCAGTACTTC. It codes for CASSLSGTGAYEQYF.

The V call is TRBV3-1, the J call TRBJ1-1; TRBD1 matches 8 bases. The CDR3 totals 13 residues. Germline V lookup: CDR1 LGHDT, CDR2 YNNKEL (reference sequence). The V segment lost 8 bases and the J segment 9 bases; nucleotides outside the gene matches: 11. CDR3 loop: CASGALRQGKAFF. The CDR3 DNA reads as TGTGCCAGCGGGGCTCTCCGACAGGGGAAAGCTTTCTTT.

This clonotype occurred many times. The CDR3 bases are TGTGCCTGGAGTAGACTAGGGATGTACGAGCAGTACTTC. Translating gives CAWSRLGMYEQYF. The J gene is TRBJ2-7, the V gene TRBV30; TRBD2 is a possible D gene (6 bases). The germline V and J ends were trimmed by 2 bases and 4 bases, with 12 bases remaining between them. The CDR3 loop spans 13 amino acids. Looked up from germline, CDR1 is GTSNPN and CDR2 is SVGIG (reference sequence).

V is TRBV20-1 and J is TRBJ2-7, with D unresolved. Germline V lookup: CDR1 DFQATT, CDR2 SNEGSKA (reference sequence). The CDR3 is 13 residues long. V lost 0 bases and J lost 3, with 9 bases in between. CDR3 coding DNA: TGCAGTGCTAGAGATGGGTCTAGCTACGAGCAGTACTTC. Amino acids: CSARDGSSYEQYF.

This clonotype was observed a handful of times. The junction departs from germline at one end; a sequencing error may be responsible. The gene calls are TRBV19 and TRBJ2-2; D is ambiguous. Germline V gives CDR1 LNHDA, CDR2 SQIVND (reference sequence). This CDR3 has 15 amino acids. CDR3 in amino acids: CASRPSNANAGELFF. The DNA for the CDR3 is TGTGCCAGTAGACCGTCAAACGCGAACGCCGGGGAGCTGTTTTTT.